The T cell receptor beta chain under discussion was sequenced for a study of regulatory T cells in long-lasting Graves disease. The study, taken as a whole, reports: Persistent Graves' patients showed a TCR diversity that was lower than that of newly diagnosed ones.

As for time point: newly diagnosed GD, antithyroid drugs for less than 3 months. PBMCs provided the RNA from which the TCR library was made. The V gene end was trimmed by 6 bases and the J gene end by 3 bases; junction bases not matched to a gene: 4. Per the germline V gene, CDR1 is SGHTA and CDR2 is FQGNSA. This CDR3 spans 13 amino acids. As concerns this clonotype: Its matching antigen is unknown.

Building of the TCR beta libraries involved iRepertoire HTBI primers and Arm-PCR of CDR3 regions. Original methodology: Analysis of the samples identified 60 to 75 TRBV and over 13 TRBJ segments. TCRdb re-analysed the multiplex PCR reads in MiXCR, keeping a single row per CDR3 protein. The V and J calls were determined by TCRdb, not by the authors. The table lists 420,000 or so distinct CDR3 sequences, 15% to 20% of them singletons. The same data also went into a second study, on T cells in Graves' hyperthyroidism and ophthalmopathy.

The source material was peripheral blood mononuclear cells (PBMCs), sampled at new diagnosis, from a patient treated with antithyroid drugs. This chain uses TRBV7-2 with TRBJ1-2, with 7 bases lining up with TRBD1. This receptor was identified in a woman under 30 with Graves disease. CDR3 coding DNA: TGTGCCAGCAGATCAACAGGGGACTATGGCTACACCTTC. Residues: CASRSTGDYGYTF.